What follows are 21 T cell receptor beta chains derived from one specimen sequenced in a study of beta chain features in type 1 diabetes (dated by TCRdb to the late 2010s). Library generation was performed with the immunoSEQ multiplex PCR assay. All of the isolated RNA was reverse transcribed with the High Capacity cDNA Reverse Transcription Kit, so expressed TCRB transcripts were sequenced. In its TCRdb copy, this immuneACCESS table keeps in-frame sequences only and misses some clones. Where compared with another copy, unresolved V genes explain less than half of these, and the others have no known cause. The sample table shows about 150,000 clones, and around 10% are seen once. Roughly 1.9% of the sample comes from the top ten. Sequenced material: central memory CD4+ T cells from blood. All receptors come from a man aged 18 to 29 in good health.

Note on this clone: Other DNA sequences of this sample code for an identical CDR3. The V gene is TRBV7-2, the J gene TRBJ2-1; 11 bases are a match to TRBD2. Germline CDR1 is SGHTA and CDR2 is FQGNSA. V was pared by 5 bases and J by 7 bases, with 13 bases of the junction left unmatched. This CDR3 is 17 amino acids long. CDR3: CASSPRLAGRVGNEQFF. CDR3 sequence (DNA): TGTGCCAGCAGCCCTAGACTAGCGGGGCGTGTTGGGAATGAGCAGTTCTTC.

J is TRBJ1-2 and V is TRBV6-6; D ambiguous. Germline CDR1 reads MNHNY; CDR2 reads SVGAGI (reference sequence). V was trimmed by 4 bases and J by 3 bases, leaving 6 bases between them. The CDR3 is 12 amino acids. In nucleotides, the CDR3 is TGTGCCAGCAGTTCTGGTGACTATGGCTACACCTTC. Translating gives CASSSGDYGYTF.

There are a few counts of this clone. This rearrangement joins TRBV7-9 to TRBJ2-5; weak D call: TRBD1 (5 bases). CDR3 length: 14 residues. Germline values: CDR1 SEHNR, CDR2 FQNEAQ (reference sequence). Trimming shortened V by 2 bases and J by 5 bases, and 12 bases separated the two germline ends. Here the CDR3 reads CASSLLAGRETQYF. For the CDR3, the DNA is TGTGCCAGCAGCTTATTGGCAGGGCGGGAGACCCAGTACTTC.

This chain uses TRBV4-1 with TRBJ2-4; possible D gene TRBD1, 5 bases. This CDR3 has 15 amino acids. CDR1 and CDR2 from the germline V gene are MGHRA and YSYEKL. Trimming took off 0 bases at V and 0 bases at J, with 6 bases between the two ends. CDR3 amino acids: CASSQEGLAKNIQYF. CDR3 in DNA: TGCGCCAGCAGCCAAGAGGGGCTAGCCAAAAACATTCAGTACTTC.

Concerning this clone itself: Other DNA sequences in the same sample also yield this CDR3. The chain links TRBV14 to TRBJ2-2; D not certain. Germline CDR1 SGHDN, CDR2 FVKESK. Trimming shortened V by 0 bases and J by 1 base, and 6 bases separated the two germline ends. CDR3 length: 15 amino acids. CDR3 DNA sequence: TGTGCCAGCAGCCAAGAATTAGGGAACACCGGGGAGCTGTTTTTT. This codes for CASSQELGNTGELFF.

The chain combines TRBV5-1 with TRBJ2-7; tentatively, D is TRBD1 or TRBD2 (5 bases each). The V and J ends lost 5 bases and 6 bases respectively, with 9 bases between them. CDR1 and CDR2 (germline): SGHRS, YFSETQ. CDR3 length equals 11 residues. This CDR3 is CASSQGAEQYF. The CDR3 DNA reads TGCGCCAGCAGTCAGGGAGCCGAGCAGTACTTC.

The chain recombines TRBV7-2 with TRBJ2-2; no definite D call. With 1 base removed from V and 4 bases from J, the gap between germline ends came to 7 bases. The CDR3 runs to 14 residues. Germline CDR1 reads SGHTA; CDR2 reads FQGNSA. This chain's CDR3 is CASSLEALTGELFF. The CDR3, as DNA: TGTGCCAGCAGCTTAGAGGCCCTCACCGGGGAGCTGTTTTTT.

The CDR3 coding sequence is TGCAGTGTCAAGGGTAGCGAAAAACTGTTTTTT. Translation: CSVKGSEKLFF. The rearrangement joins TRBV20-1 to TRBJ1-4; D unclear. V was pared by 7 bases and J by 8 bases, with 11 bases between. From germline, CDR1 is DFQATT and CDR2 SNEGSKA (reference sequence). The CDR3 spans 11 residues.

This clone occurred a few times. The rearrangement joins TRBV19 to TRBJ2-5; D ambiguous. Trimming left V 6 bases short and J 1 base short, with 12 bases between. The CDR3 covers 14 residues. In germline, CDR1 is LNHDA, CDR2 SQIVND (reference sequence). The DNA of the CDR3 is TGTGCCAGTAGCGTGACAAGGCTCCAAGAGACCCAGTACTTC. Amino acid sequence: CASSVTRLQETQYF.

V gene TRBV30 combines with J gene TRBJ1-1; D is unclear. This CDR3 spans 13 amino acids. V lost 1 base to trimming and J lost 1 base, with 7 bases between them. Germline assignment: CDR1 GTSNPN and CDR2 SVGIG (reference sequence). The CDR3 region is CAWSGWRNTEAFF. DNA of the CDR3: TGTGCCTGGAGTGGTTGGAGGAACACTGAAGCTTTCTTT.

This chain connects TRBV6-5 to TRBJ2-3, with 10 bases aligning to TRBD2. CDR1 and CDR2 from the germline V gene are MNHEY and SVGAGI. V lost 2 bases, J lost 3 bases, and 5 bases stayed unmatched. The CDR3 has 16 residues. In nucleotides, the CDR3 is TGTGCCAGCAGTTACGGGTGGACTAGCGGTACAGATACGCAGTATTTT. Its protein is CASSYGWTSGTDTQYF.

This clone was seen a few times. This sequence joins TRBV4-3 and TRBJ2-7; D is perhaps TRBD1 or TRBD2 (5 bases each). The CDR3 has 15 residues. The germline V gene has CDR1 LGHNA and CDR2 YSLEER. With 0 bases removed from V and 1 base from J, the gap between germline ends came to 10 bases. Here the CDR3 reads CASSQERGRSYEQYF. Written as DNA, the CDR3 is TGCGCCAGCAGCCAAGAGAGGGGTAGGTCCTACGAGCAGTACTTC.

With regard to this clone: This may stem from a read error, because a much larger clone lies one nucleotide away. This chain's CDR3 is CASSHTDTQYF. The CDR3 bases are TGTGCCAGCAGCCACACAGATACGCAGTATTTT. The chain employs TRBV28 and TRBJ2-3, with no clear D. Trimming pared 6 bases from V and 2 bases from J, leaving 3 bases between. CDR3 length: 11 residues. The germline V gene encodes CDR1 MDHEN and CDR2 SYDVKM. Full variable domain (remainder filled in from reference TRBV28 and TRBJ2-3): DVKVTQSSRYLVKRTGEKVFLECVQDMDHENMFWYRQDPGLGLRLIYFSYDVKMKEKGDIPEGYSVSREKKERFSLILESASTNQTSMYLCASSHTDTQYFGPGTRLTVL.

The table lists this clone with a few counts. The CDR3 here is CASSPRTGANTIYF. The DNA for the CDR3 is TGTGCCAGCAGCCCGAGGACAGGGGCAAACACCATATATTTT. The chain couples TRBV9 to TRBJ1-3, with 9 bases fitting TRBD1. CDR1 and CDR2 (germline): SGDLS, YYNGEE. The CDR3 extends over 14 amino acids. With 4 bases clipped from V and 6 bases from J, the junction kept 5 bases outside the gene matches.

The sample holds many counts of this clone. The chain employs TRBV29-1 and TRBJ2-2; D remains unclear. The CDR3 sequence is 12 residues long. V lost 6 bases and J 4 bases, leaving 9 bases between the germline ends. Germline loops: CDR1 SQVTM, CDR2 ANQGSEA. In DNA, the CDR3 is TGCAGCGTCCTAATGATCACCGGGGAGCTGTTTTTT. It encodes CSVLMITGELFF.

This clone was seen only a few times. The V gene is TRBV25-1, the J gene TRBJ2-7; TRBD1 might be the D (5 bases). Trimming took 7 bases from V and 6 from J, leaving 22 bases between them. This CDR3 contains 15 residues. Germline CDR1 MGHDK, CDR2 SYGVNS. CDR3 coding DNA: TGTGCCAGCACCATAGCCTTGGCAGGACACCGCGAGCAGTACTTC. It specifies CASTIALAGHREQYF.

J is TRBJ1-5 and V is TRBV30, with TRBD1 matching 12 bases. The CDR3 is 14 residues long. The V and J ends lost 3 bases and 7 bases, in that order; junction bases with no gene match: 4. Germline lookup yields CDR1 GTSNPN and CDR2 SVGIG (reference sequence). The CDR3 region is CAWRGTGGVQPQHF. DNA for the CDR3: TGTGCCTGGAGAGGGACAGGGGGCGTACAGCCCCAGCATTTT.

The rearrangement joins TRBV5-1 to TRBJ2-3; possibly TRBD1 for D (5 bases). V was pared by 4 bases and J by 6 bases, with 21 bases between. Germline values: CDR1 SGHRS, CDR2 YFSETQ. The CDR3 extends over 16 amino acids. The DNA of the CDR3 is TGCGCCAGCAGCCCTCACAACAGGCCCGCACTCGATACGCAGTATTTT. Amino acids: CASSPHNRPALDTQYF. Combining the CDR3 with reference TRBV5-1 and TRBJ2-3 gives the whole variable domain KAGVTQTPRYLIKTRGQQVTLSCSPISGHRSVSWYQQTPGQGLQFLFEYFSETQRNKGNFPGRFSGRQFSNSRSEMNVSTLELGDSALYLCASSPHNRPALDTQYFGPGTRLTVL.

The V and J genes are TRBV29-1 and TRBJ2-6; D gene uncertain. The CDR3 totals 15 residues. Germline loops: CDR1 SQVTM, CDR2 ANQGSEA. The ends were cut back, 6 bases at V and 1 base at J, with 13 bases in the middle. CDR3 sequence reads: CSVKLLRSGANVLTF. The CDR3, as DNA: TGCAGCGTCAAACTCCTGCGGTCTGGGGCCAACGTCCTGACTTTC. Together with reference TRBV29-1 and TRBJ2-6, the CDR3 gives the full variable domain: SAVISQKPSRDICQRGTSLTIQCQVDSQVTMMFWYRQQPGQSLTLIATANQGSEATYESGFVIDKFPISRPNLTFSTLTVSNMSPEDSSIYLCSVKLLRSGANVLTFGAGSRLTVL.

This clone came up a few times. This chain joins TRBV10-3 and TRBJ1-6; D may be TRBD1 (6 bases). The length of the CDR3 is 14 residues. CDR1 and CDR2 from the germline V gene are ENHRY and SYGVKD. Deletions cut 5 bases from V and 7 bases from J, with 12 bases between. This CDR3 is CAISPGAPNSPLHF. The CDR3 DNA is TGTGCCATCAGTCCGGGGGCACCCAATTCACCCCTCCACTTT.

This clone was recorded only once. The chain employs TRBV29-1 and TRBJ2-3; 8 positions match TRBD1. This CDR3 comprises 14 residues. CDR1 is SQVTM and CDR2 is ANQGSEA in the germline V gene. V shed 7 bases, J shed 5 bases, and the junction held 11 bases outside the gene matches. The CDR3 sequence is CSGDWTGMRDTQYF. The CDR3 nucleotides are TGCAGCGGTGATTGGACAGGGATGAGAGATACGCAGTATTTT.